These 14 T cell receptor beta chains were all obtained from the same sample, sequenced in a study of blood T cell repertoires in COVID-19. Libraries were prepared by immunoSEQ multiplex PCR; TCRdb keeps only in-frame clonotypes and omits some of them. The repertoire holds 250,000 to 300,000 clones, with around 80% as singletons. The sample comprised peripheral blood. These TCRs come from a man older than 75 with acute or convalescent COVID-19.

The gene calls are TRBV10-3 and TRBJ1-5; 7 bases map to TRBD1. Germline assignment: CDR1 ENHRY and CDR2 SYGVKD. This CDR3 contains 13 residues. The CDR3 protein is CAIGDSSNQPQHF. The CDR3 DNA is TGTGCAATTGGGGACAGTTCCAATCAGCCCCAGCATTTT.

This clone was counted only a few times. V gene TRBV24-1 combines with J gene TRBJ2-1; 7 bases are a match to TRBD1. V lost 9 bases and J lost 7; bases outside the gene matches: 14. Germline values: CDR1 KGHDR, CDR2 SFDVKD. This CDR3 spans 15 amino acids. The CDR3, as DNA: TGTGCCACCTCCCGGGGACAGACTTACGGGAATGAGCAGTTCTTC. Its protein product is CATSRGQTYGNEQFF.

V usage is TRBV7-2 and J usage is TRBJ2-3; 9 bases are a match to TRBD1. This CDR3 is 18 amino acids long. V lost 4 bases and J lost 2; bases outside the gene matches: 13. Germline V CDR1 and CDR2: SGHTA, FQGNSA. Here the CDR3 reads CASSSTGGPSPYTDTQYF. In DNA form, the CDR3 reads TGTGCCAGCAGCTCCACAGGGGGCCCCAGCCCCTACACAGATACGCAGTATTTT.

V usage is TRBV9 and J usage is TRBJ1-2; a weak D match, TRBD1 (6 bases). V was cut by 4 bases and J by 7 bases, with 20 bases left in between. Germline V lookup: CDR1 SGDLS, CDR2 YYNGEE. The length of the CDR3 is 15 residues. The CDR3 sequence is CASSLERTAGSGYTF. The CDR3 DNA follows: TGTGCCAGCAGCTTAGAACGGACAGCAGGGAGTGGCTACACCTTC.

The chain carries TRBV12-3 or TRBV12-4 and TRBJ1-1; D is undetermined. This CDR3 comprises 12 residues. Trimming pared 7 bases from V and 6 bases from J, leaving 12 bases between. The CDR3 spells CASTEGDSEAFF. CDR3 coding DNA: TGTGCCAGCACCGAGGGAGACTCTGAAGCTTTCTTT.

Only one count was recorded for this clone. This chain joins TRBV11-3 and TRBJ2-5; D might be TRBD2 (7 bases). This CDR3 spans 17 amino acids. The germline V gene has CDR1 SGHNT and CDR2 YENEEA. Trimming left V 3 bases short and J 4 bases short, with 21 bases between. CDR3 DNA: TGTGCCAGCAGCTTGGTCCAAGGGGGGGCTTTGGGAGAGACCCAGTACTTC. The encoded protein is CASSLVQGGALGETQYF.

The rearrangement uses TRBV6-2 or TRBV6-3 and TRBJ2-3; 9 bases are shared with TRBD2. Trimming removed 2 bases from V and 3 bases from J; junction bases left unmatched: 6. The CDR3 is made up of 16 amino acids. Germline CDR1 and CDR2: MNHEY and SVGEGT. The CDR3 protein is CASSYTRGRETDTQYF. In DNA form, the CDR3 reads TGTGCCAGCAGTTACACACGCGGGAGGGAGACAGATACGCAGTATTTT.

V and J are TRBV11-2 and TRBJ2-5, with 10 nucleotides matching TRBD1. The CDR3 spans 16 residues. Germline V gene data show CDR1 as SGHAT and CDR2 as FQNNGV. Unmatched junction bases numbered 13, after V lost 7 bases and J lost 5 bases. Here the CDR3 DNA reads TGTGCCAGCAACAACCGGGACAGGGGCTATCCGGAGACCCAGTACTTC. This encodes CASNNRDRGYPETQYF.

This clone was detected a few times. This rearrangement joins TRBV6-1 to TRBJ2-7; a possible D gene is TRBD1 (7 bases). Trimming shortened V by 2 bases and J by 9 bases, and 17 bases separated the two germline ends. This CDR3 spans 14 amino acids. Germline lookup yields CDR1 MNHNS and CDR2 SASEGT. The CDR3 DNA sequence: TGTGCCAGCAGTGAATCGAGGCAGGGGGGCAGGCAGTACTTC. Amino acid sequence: CASSESRQGGRQYF.

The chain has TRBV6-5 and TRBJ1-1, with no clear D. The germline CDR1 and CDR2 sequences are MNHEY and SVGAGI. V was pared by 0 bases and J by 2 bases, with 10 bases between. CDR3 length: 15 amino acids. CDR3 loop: CASSYSSQSNTEAFF. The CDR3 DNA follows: TGTGCCAGCAGTTACTCATCCCAGTCTAACACTGAAGCTTTCTTT.

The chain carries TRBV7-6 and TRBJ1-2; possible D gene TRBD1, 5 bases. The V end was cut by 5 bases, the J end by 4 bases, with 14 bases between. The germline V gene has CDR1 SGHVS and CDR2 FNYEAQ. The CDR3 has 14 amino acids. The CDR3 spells CASSPDLGGYGYTF. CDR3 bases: TGTGCCAGCAGCCCTGATCTCGGGGGCTATGGCTACACCTTC.

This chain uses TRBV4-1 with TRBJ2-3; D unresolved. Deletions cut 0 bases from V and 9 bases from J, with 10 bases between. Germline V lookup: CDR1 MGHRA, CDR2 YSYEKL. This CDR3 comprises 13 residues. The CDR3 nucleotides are TGCGCCAGCAGCCAAGATGGTGGTCGGACGCAGTATTTT. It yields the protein CASSQDGGRTQYF.

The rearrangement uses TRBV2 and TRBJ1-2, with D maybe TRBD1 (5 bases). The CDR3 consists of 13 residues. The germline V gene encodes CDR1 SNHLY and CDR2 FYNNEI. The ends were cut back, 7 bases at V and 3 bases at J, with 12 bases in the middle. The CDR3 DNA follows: TGTGCCAGCACGCCCCAGGGCGACTATGGCTACACCTTC. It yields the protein CASTPQGDYGYTF.

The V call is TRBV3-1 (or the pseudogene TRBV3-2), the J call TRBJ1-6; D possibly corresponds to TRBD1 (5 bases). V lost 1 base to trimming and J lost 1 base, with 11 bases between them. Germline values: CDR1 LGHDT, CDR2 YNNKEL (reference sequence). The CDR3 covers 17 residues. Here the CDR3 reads CASSQVSGQSYNSPLHF. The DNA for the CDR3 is TGTGCCAGCAGCCAAGTCTCAGGGCAGTCCTATAATTCACCCCTCCACTTT.